These T cell receptor beta chains were read from a single sample in a study of regulatory T cells in long-lasting Graves disease. TCRdb passed the multiplex PCR reads through MiXCR, listing each CDR3 protein once. Here the sample spans around 460,000 distinct CDR3 sequences, roughly 22% being singletons. This specimen consisted of peripheral blood mononuclear cells (PBMCs), obtained when the disease was refractory, from a patient treated with antithyroid drugs. These receptors all stem from a female donor with Graves disease. CDR3s include the opening cysteine and the closing phenylalanine or tryptophan. A D gene is named only where the DNA matches it firmly. The size of a clone is reported for some rows only, either as once, few or many, or as a class for expanded clones.

CDR3 protein: CASSLLAGSTDTQYF
CDR3 DNA: TGTGCCAGCAGTTTACTAGCGGGGAGCACAGATACGCAGTATTTT
D gene: TRBD2
V gene: TRBV12-3/TRBV12-4
J gene: TRBJ2-3
clone size: NA

CDR3 protein: CASSSRPGPYMNTEAFF
CDR3 DNA: TGCGCCAGCAGCTCCCGCCCGGGGCCTTACATGAACACTGAAGCTTTCTTT
D gene: NA
V gene: TRBV5-1
J gene: TRBJ1-1
clone size: NA

CDR3 protein: CAISESILSDSPLHF
CDR3 DNA: TGTGCCATCAGTGAGTCGATTTTGTCCGATTCACCCCTCCACTTT
D gene: NA
V gene: TRBV10-3
J gene: TRBJ1-6
clone size: many

CDR3 protein: CAPSGGGCTGELFF
CDR3 DNA: TGTGCCCCCTCGGGGGGGGGTTGCACCGGGGAGCTGTTTTTT
D gene: TRBD2
V gene: TRBV28
J gene: TRBJ2-2
clone size: many

CDR3 protein: CASSAILRQPQHF
CDR3 DNA: TGTGCCAGCAGTGCGATTTTAAGGCAGCCCCAGCATTTT
D gene: NA
V gene: TRBV6-1
J gene: TRBJ1-5
clone size: many

CDR3 protein: CASSLMRDGKNIQYF
CDR3 DNA: TGTGCCAGCAGCCTGATGAGGGACGGAAAAAACATTCAGTACTTC
D gene: NA
V gene: TRBV6-1
J gene: TRBJ2-4
clone size: many

CDR3 protein: CSAAKGVHSPLHF
CDR3 DNA: TGCAGTGCCGCGAAGGGGGTTCATTCACCCCTCCACTTT
D gene: NA
V gene: TRBV20-1
J gene: TRBJ1-6
clone size: many

CDR3 protein: CASSLHGGFTYEQYF
CDR3 DNA: TGTGCCAGCAGCTTACACGGGGGGTTTACCTACGAGCAGTACTTC
D gene: TRBD2
V gene: TRBV7-2
J gene: TRBJ2-7
clone size: many

CDR3 protein: CASSWDFNSPLHF
CDR3 DNA: TGTGCCAGCAGTTGGGACTTTAATTCACCCCTCCACTTT
D gene: NA
V gene: TRBV12-3/TRBV12-4
J gene: TRBJ1-6
clone size: NA

CDR3 protein: CSSWWQDYGYTF
CDR3 DNA: TGCAGCTCATGGTGGCAGGACTATGGCTACACCTTC
D gene: NA
V gene: TRBV29-1
J gene: TRBJ1-2
clone size: many

CDR3 protein: CAVGPGSGNTIYF
CDR3 DNA: TGTGCCGTGGGGCCCGGCTCTGGAAACACCATATATTTT
D gene: NA
V gene: TRBV12-3/TRBV12-4
J gene: TRBJ1-3
clone size: many

CDR3 protein: CASSLEGRRHYEQYF
CDR3 DNA: TGTGCCAGCAGCTTAGAGGGCAGACGCCACTACGAGCAGTACTTC
D gene: NA
V gene: TRBV7-9
J gene: TRBJ2-7
clone size: NA

CDR3 protein: CASSEAYRAYGYTF
CDR3 DNA: TGTGCCAGCAGTGAAGCCTACAGGGCCTATGGCTACACCTTC
D gene: NA
V gene: TRBV2
J gene: TRBJ1-2
clone size: many

CDR3 protein: CASSGGLTEAFF
CDR3 DNA: TGTGCCAGCAGTGGGGGGCTTACTGAAGCTTTCTTT
D gene: NA
V gene: TRBV11-2
J gene: TRBJ1-1
clone size: many

CDR3 protein: CASSSGQTGNQPQHF
CDR3 DNA: TGTGCCAGCAGTAGTGGACAGACGGGAAATCAGCCCCAGCATTTT
D gene: NA
V gene: TRBV27
J gene: TRBJ1-5
clone size: many

CDR3 protein: CASTTKTGEQYF
CDR3 DNA: TGTGCCAGCACCACAAAAACGGGCGAGCAGTACTTC
D gene: NA
V gene: TRBV6-1
J gene: TRBJ2-7
clone size: NA

CDR3 protein: CASSLSRTSAGYEQYF
CDR3 DNA: TGTGCCAGCAGTTTATCCCGGACTAGCGCGGGGTACGAGCAGTACTTC
D gene: TRBD2
V gene: TRBV27
J gene: TRBJ2-7
clone size: many

CDR3 protein: CASSSTGKNIQYF
CDR3 DNA: TGTGCCAGCAGTTCGACAGGGAAGAACATTCAGTACTTC
D gene: TRBD1
V gene: TRBV12-3/TRBV12-4
J gene: TRBJ2-4
clone size: many

CDR3 protein: CASRDTNQRYEQYF
CDR3 DNA: TGTGCCAGCAGAGATACGAATCAACGGTACGAGCAGTACTTC
D gene: NA
V gene: TRBV28
J gene: TRBJ2-7
clone size: many

CDR3 protein: CASSQKGTSEQYF
CDR3 DNA: TGTGCCAGCAGCCAAAAGGGGACATCCGAGCAGTACTTC
D gene: NA
V gene: TRBV4-2
J gene: TRBJ2-7
clone size: NA

CDR3 protein: CASSDGRNYYGYTF
CDR3 DNA: TGTGCCAGCAGCGACGGACGTAATTACTATGGCTACACCTTC
D gene: NA
V gene: TRBV9
J gene: TRBJ1-2
clone size: NA

CDR3 protein: CASSPRTGARSGANVLTF
CDR3 DNA: TGTGCCAGTAGTCCCCGGACAGGGGCTCGCTCTGGGGCCAACGTCCTGACTTTC
D gene: TRBD1
V gene: TRBV19
J gene: TRBJ2-6
clone size: few

CDR3 protein: CASSSDGTGELFF
CDR3 DNA: TGTGCCAGCAGCTCGGACGGGACCGGGGAGCTGTTTTTT
D gene: NA
V gene: TRBV7-3
J gene: TRBJ2-2
clone size: many

CDR3 protein: CSAKTSSREQYF
CDR3 DNA: TGCAGCGCAAAAACTAGTTCCCGCGAGCAGTACTTC
D gene: NA
V gene: TRBV29-1
J gene: TRBJ2-7
clone size: many

CDR3 protein: CASSSWARSRDTYNEQFF
CDR3 DNA: TGTGCCAGCAGTTCCTGGGCCCGCTCGCGGGACACCTACAATGAGCAGTTCTTC
D gene: NA
V gene: TRBV28
J gene: TRBJ2-1
clone size: many

CDR3 protein: CASSFPGLGLESETQYF
CDR3 DNA: TGTGCCAGCAGCTTTCCGGGACTAGGGTTGGAGTCAGAGACCCAGTACTTC
D gene: TRBD2
V gene: TRBV5-4
J gene: TRBJ2-5
clone size: NA

CDR3 protein: CASSHRRRDTGELFF
CDR3 DNA: TGTGCCAGCAGCCACCGACGGAGAGACACCGGGGAGCTGTTTTTT
D gene: NA
V gene: TRBV3-1
J gene: TRBJ2-2
clone size: once

CDR3 protein: CASSLEGLPSYEQYF
CDR3 DNA: TGTGCCAGCAGCTTGGAGGGTTTACCCTCCTACGAGCAGTACTTC
D gene: NA
V gene: TRBV5-4
J gene: TRBJ2-7
clone size: NA

CDR3 protein: CSARDRVSGELFF
CDR3 DNA: TGCAGTGCTAGAGATCGGGTCTCCGGGGAGCTGTTTTTT
D gene: NA
V gene: TRBV20-1
J gene: TRBJ2-2
clone size: few

CDR3 protein: CASSYGEEKLFF
CDR3 DNA: TGTGCCAGCAGCTACGGAGAGGAAAAACTGTTTTTT
D gene: NA
V gene: TRBV7-9
J gene: TRBJ1-4
clone size: NA

CDR3 protein: CTSSLGRDRNTEAFF
CDR3 DNA: TGTACCAGCAGCTTAGGGAGGGACCGGAACACTGAAGCTTTCTTT
D gene: NA
V gene: TRBV11-3
J gene: TRBJ1-1
clone size: once

CDR3 protein: CSRGGRGGQETQYF
CDR3 DNA: TGCAGCCGGGGAGGCAGGGGAGGCCAAGAGACCCAGTACTTC
D gene: NA
V gene: TRBV20-1
J gene: TRBJ2-5
clone size: many

CDR3 protein: CASQAMRSYEQYF
CDR3 DNA: TGCGCCAGCCAGGCGATGAGGTCCTATGAGCAGTACTTC
D gene: NA
V gene: TRBV10-2
J gene: TRBJ2-7
clone size: few

CDR3 protein: CAWSVRGSTEAFF
CDR3 DNA: TGTGCCTGGAGTGTACGGGGCAGCACTGAAGCTTTCTTT
D gene: NA
V gene: TRBV30
J gene: TRBJ1-1
clone size: NA

CDR3 protein: CASSEHGSGTGISYEQYF
CDR3 DNA: TGTGCCAGCAGTGAACATGGATCCGGGACAGGGATCTCCTACGAGCAGTACTTC
D gene: TRBD1
V gene: TRBV25-1
J gene: TRBJ2-7
clone size: many

CDR3 protein: CASSLEQGRGYGYTF
CDR3 DNA: TGTGCCAGCAGCTTAGAACAGGGGCGAGGCTATGGCTACACCTTC
D gene: TRBD1
V gene: TRBV11-2
J gene: TRBJ1-2
clone size: many

CDR3 protein: CASTEGSLYNEQFF
CDR3 DNA: TGTGCCAGCACCGAGGGTAGCCTCTACAATGAGCAGTTCTTC
D gene: NA
V gene: TRBV12-3/TRBV12-4
J gene: TRBJ2-1
clone size: NA

CDR3 protein: CASRREEGDRETQYF
CDR3 DNA: TGTGCCAGCCGGCGGGAAGAGGGGGATCGAGAGACCCAGTACTTC
D gene: NA
V gene: TRBV19
J gene: TRBJ2-5
clone size: NA

CDR3 protein: CATSLGQGQETQYF
CDR3 DNA: TGTGCCACCAGCCTGGGACAGGGACAAGAGACCCAGTACTTC
D gene: TRBD1
V gene: TRBV24-1
J gene: TRBJ2-5
clone size: NA

CDR3 protein: CASSLGAGDNQPQHF
CDR3 DNA: TGTGCCAGCAGCTTAGGGGCAGGAGACAATCAGCCCCAGCATTTT
D gene: NA
V gene: TRBV11-2
J gene: TRBJ1-5
clone size: many

CDR3 protein: CSARKGQGQETQYF
CDR3 DNA: TGCAGTGCTAGAAAGGGACAGGGACAAGAGACCCAGTACTTC
D gene: TRBD1
V gene: TRBV20-1
J gene: TRBJ2-5
clone size: few

CDR3 protein: CASSPHPSYEQYF
CDR3 DNA: TGTGCCAGCAGCCCCCACCCCTCCTACGAGCAGTACTTC
D gene: NA
V gene: TRBV27
J gene: TRBJ2-7
clone size: many

CDR3 protein: CASSPGGRRYEKLFF
CDR3 DNA: TGTGCCAGCAGCCCCGGAGGTCGGCGATATGAAAAACTGTTTTTT
D gene: NA
V gene: TRBV7-2
J gene: TRBJ1-4
clone size: few

CDR3 protein: CSVDRGGTRLETQYF
CDR3 DNA: TGCAGCGTTGACAGGGGGGGGACCCGTCTGGAGACCCAGTACTTC
D gene: NA
V gene: TRBV29-1
J gene: TRBJ2-5
clone size: many

CDR3 protein: CASSLPGQKGSPLHF
CDR3 DNA: TGTGCCAGCAGTCTTCCGGGACAAAAGGGATCACCCCTCCACTTT
D gene: NA
V gene: TRBV28
J gene: TRBJ1-6
clone size: many

CDR3 protein: CSAGGREDRETQYF
CDR3 DNA: TGCAGTGCTGGGGGGAGGGAAGATAGAGAGACCCAGTACTTC
D gene: TRBD2
V gene: TRBV20-1
J gene: TRBJ2-5
clone size: many

CDR3 protein: CASTSQPPREQYF
CDR3 DNA: TGTGCCAGCACTTCCCAGCCCCCGCGGGAGCAGTACTTC
D gene: NA
V gene: TRBV6-1
J gene: TRBJ2-7
clone size: few

CDR3 protein: CASSESTTGHQPQHF
CDR3 DNA: TGTGCCAGCAGTGAATCCACGACAGGGCATCAGCCCCAGCATTTT
D gene: TRBD1
V gene: TRBV25-1
J gene: TRBJ1-5
clone size: NA